These T cell receptor beta chains were read from a single sample in a study of blood T cell repertoires in COVID-19. The repertoire was sequenced with immunoSEQ multiplex PCR; TCRdb's copy has only in-frame clones and lacks some. The data show over 200,000 clones, with over 80% seen just once and more than 25% held by the top ten. The sample taken for sequencing was peripheral blood. Receptor source: a man in his forties or fifties with acute or convalescent COVID-19. The conserved cysteine and the conserved F or W are not part of the CDR3 here. The D gene is left open where the match is weak.

-	TRBV7-2	TRBJ2-3	ASSFQALRGTDTQY
TRBD1	TRBV4-1	TRBJ1-2	ASSQVWGTGDGYT
TRBD2	TRBV4-2	TRBJ2-7	ASSRTPDGRTRYEQY
TRBD1	TRBV5-4	TRBJ1-1	ASSPGVTGIAREAF
TRBD2	TRBV19	TRBJ2-4	ASSVTSGRAKNIQY
-	TRBV6-5	TRBJ1-2	ASTDPDYGYT
TRBD1	TRBV7-9	TRBJ1-2	ASSMTKETGVSRGYT
TRBD2	TRBV27	TRBJ2-5	ASSLSSLAGGRSETQY
-	TRBV5-5	TRBJ1-1	ASSGTGFTEAF
TRBD1	TRBV27	TRBJ2-1	ASSSAGGLGTEQF
-	TRBV12-3/TRBV12-4	TRBJ1-5	ASSYSSNQPQH
TRBD2	TRBV19	TRBJ2-3	ASSIRAGEGDTQY
-	TRBV11-3	TRBJ2-2	ASSLERRGVGTGELF
-	TRBV2	TRBJ2-5	ASSASVEPQETQY
TRBD1	TRBV19	TRBJ1-1	ASRIDRAEAF
TRBD2	TRBV19	TRBJ2-7	ASSVTLAGSYEQY
-	TRBV6-2/TRBV6-3	TRBJ2-1	ASSRWRREQF
TRBD1	TRBV3-1/TRBV3-2	TRBJ2-1	ASSFRTGNFVDEQF
TRBD2	TRBV2	TRBJ2-1	ASSQGTSGVDEQF
-	TRBV30	TRBJ1-4	AWTPGSGTNEKLF
TRBD2	TRBV11-2	TRBJ2-5	ASSFSRATGTSGIGQY
-	TRBV18	TRBJ1-2	ASSPGLRLWYGYT
-	TRBV18	TRBJ1-5	ASSPSEGSNQPQH
-	TRBV6-5	TRBJ2-1	ASSYGRSSYNEQF
TRBD1	TRBV4-2	TRBJ2-7	ASSQSTGGVTYEQY
-	TRBV4-1	TRBJ2-2	ASSQAGALKAGELF
TRBD1	TRBV19	TRBJ1-2	ASSLGQGDGYGYT
TRBD2	TRBV6-2/TRBV6-3	TRBJ2-7	ASSYVGLAVYEQY
TRBD1	TRBV5-4	TRBJ2-1	ASSYAGGAGSYNEQF
-	TRBV5-1	TRBJ2-7	ASSLGPTNYEQY
-	TRBV11-2	TRBJ1-1	ASSFRSGGNTEAF
TRBD1	TRBV5-5	TRBJ1-5	ASSPFNRGNQPQH
-	TRBV7-3	TRBJ2-7	ASSPNGGGRPTYEQY
-	TRBV30	TRBJ1-1	AWSVQRNTEAF
TRBD2	TRBV5-1	TRBJ2-7	ASSATSGGEQY
TRBD1	TRBV12-3/TRBV12-4	TRBJ1-2	ASSRGQGQGYT
-	TRBV7-2	TRBJ2-2	ASSLSGTNTGELF
-	TRBV7-9	TRBJ2-4	ASTPENIQY
-	TRBV5-1	TRBJ2-1	ASSLEQGTIQF
-	TRBV5-8	TRBJ2-3	ASSLRGREADTQY
-	TRBV7-8	TRBJ2-7	ASSFGSTSSYEQY
-	TRBV2	TRBJ2-1	ASSGSEQF
TRBD1	TRBV7-9	TRBJ1-1	ASSLDRGTEAF
-	TRBV5-1	TRBJ1-2	ASRAGPGGNYGYT
-	TRBV2	TRBJ1-6	ASSGLNSPLH
-	TRBV7-8	TRBJ1-3	ASSLERFYSGNTIY
-	TRBV7-3	TRBJ2-1	ASSLTPMVNIGSYNEQF
TRBD2	TRBV27	TRBJ2-3	ASSLNVLAGPERDTQY
-	TRBV7-8	TRBJ2-5	ASSLVLRQETQY
-	TRBV5-8	TRBJ2-3	ASTRYDTQY
TRBD1	TRBV3-1/TRBV3-2	TRBJ1-3	ASSLGQGPGNTIY